Listed below are T cell receptor beta chains from one sample, sequenced in a study of cytomegalovirus exposure and HLA in healthy donors. Here immunoSEQ multiplex PCR was the method, and the copy in TCRdb shows in-frame clones only, minus some. The repertoire has 110,000 to 150,000 clones, 78% of them found once; the top ten carry over 2.5%. Sequenced: PBMCs. The origin of the receptors is a female donor in good health and CMV-seronegative. The CDR3 runs from the conserved cysteine through the conserved F or W. The D gene is left open where the match is weak. Clone size appears in some rows only: once, few, many, or a class for an expanded clone.

abundance	v_gene	j_gene	d_gene	CDR3aa	CDR3nt
.	TRBV4-1	TRBJ2-7	TRBD1	CASSPGKDRGRDEQYF	TGCGCCAGCAGCCCGGGGAAGGACAGGGGGCGGGACGAGCAGTACTTC
.	TRBV6-5	TRBJ1-1	.	CASSYWQGMNTEAFF	TGTGCCAGCAGTTACTGGCAGGGAATGAACACTGAAGCTTTCTTT
.	TRBV29-1	TRBJ1-2	.	CSVEEGLGYGYTF	TGCAGCGTTGAAGAGGGCTTAGGCTATGGCTACACCTTC
.	TRBV29-1	TRBJ1-2	.	CSVARTSYGYTF	TGCAGCGTTGCTCGGACAAGCTATGGCTACACCTTC
.	TRBV15	TRBJ2-1	TRBD2	CATSRDDRLAGLNEQFF	TGTGCCACCAGCAGAGATGACAGGCTAGCGGGACTCAATGAGCAGTTCTTC
once	TRBV7-8	TRBJ2-5	TRBD1	CASSFGDRGAQYF	TGTGCCAGCAGCTTTGGGGACAGAGGGGCCCAGTACTTC
.	TRBV23-1	TRBJ2-4	TRBD1	CASSQILSGQGASKNIQYF	TGCGCCAGCAGTCAGATACTGTCGGGACAGGGGGCTTCCAAAAACATTCAGTACTTC
.	TRBV7-9	TRBJ2-1	.	CASSGKDGSSYNEQFF	TGTGCCAGCAGCGGAAAGGACGGGAGCTCCTACAATGAGCAGTTCTTC
.	TRBV19	TRBJ2-1	TRBD2	CASSWTSGSSYNEQFF	TGTGCCAGTAGTTGGACTAGCGGGAGCTCCTACAATGAGCAGTTCTTC
.	TRBV5-1	TRBJ2-7	.	CASSLAGGSHEQYF	TGCGCCAGCAGCTTGGCCGGAGGTTCCCACGAGCAGTACTTC
.	TRBV7-9	TRBJ1-2	.	CASSSDTWGYTF	TGTGCCAGCAGCTCGGACACCTGGGGCTACACCTTC
.	TRBV7-6	TRBJ1-1	.	CASSVRAGNTEAFF	TGTGCCAGCAGCGTAAGAGCAGGGAACACTGAAGCTTTCTTT
once	TRBV9	TRBJ1-4	.	CASSVESQGGEKLFF	TGTGCCAGCAGCGTAGAGAGTCAGGGCGGTGAAAAACTGTTTTTT
.	TRBV2	TRBJ2-4	TRBD2	CASSPRLAGGQWAKNIQYF	TGTGCCAGCAGTCCTCGACTAGCGGGAGGGCAGTGGGCCAAAAACATTCAGTACTTC
few	TRBV4-3	TRBJ2-1	TRBD2	CASSAGTSGGNEQFF	TGCGCCAGCAGCGCGGGGACTAGCGGGGGGAATGAGCAGTTCTTC
.	TRBV10-3	TRBJ2-2	TRBD1	CAISDGTVNTGELFF	TGTGCCATCAGTGACGGGACAGTTAACACCGGGGAGCTGTTTTTT
.	TRBV18	TRBJ1-1	TRBD1	CASSPGQAVTEAFF	TGTGCCAGCTCACCGGGACAGGCGGTAACTGAAGCTTTCTTT
.	TRBV6-1	TRBJ1-1	TRBD1	CASKRTGAVNTEAFF	TGTGCCAGCAAAAGGACAGGGGCAGTGAACACTGAAGCTTTCTTT
few	TRBV10-1	TRBJ2-3	TRBD2	CASSPREDTDTQYF	TGCGCCAGCAGTCCGCGGGAGGACACAGATACGCAGTATTTT
.	TRBV19	TRBJ1-2	.	CTSSTTGLNYGYTF	TGTACCAGTAGTACGACAGGCCTTAACTATGGCTACACCTTC
.	TRBV28	TRBJ1-6	.	CASRLQGNSYNSPLHF	TGTGCCAGCAGGCTCCAGGGTAACTCCTATAATTCACCCCTCCACTTT
.	TRBV30	TRBJ2-2	.	CAWSVARSTANTGELFF	TGTGCCTGGAGTGTAGCCAGGTCGACCGCGAACACCGGGGAGCTGTTTTTT
once	TRBV18	TRBJ2-6	TRBD2	CASSPAWRGGRGANVLTF	TGTGCCAGCTCACCAGCTTGGCGGGGGGGCCGCGGGGCCAACGTCCTGACTTTC
.	TRBV29-1	TRBJ2-1	.	CSVPEGSWEQFF	TGCAGCGTACCGGAGGGCTCCTGGGAGCAGTTCTTC
once	TRBV9	TRBJ2-2	TRBD2	CASSVREVTGELFF	TGTGCCAGCAGCGTACGGGAGGTCACCGGGGAGCTGTTTTTT
.	TRBV27	TRBJ1-3	TRBD1	CASGDSGRATIYF	TGTGCCAGCGGGGACAGCGGTCGGGCCACCATATATTTT
.	TRBV30	TRBJ1-1	.	CACSVGAWTEAFF	TGTGCCTGTTCCGTAGGGGCTTGGACTGAAGCTTTCTTT
few	TRBV18	TRBJ2-1	TRBD2	CASSPASGGAYNEQFF	TGTGCCAGCTCACCTGCGAGCGGGGGGGCCTACAATGAGCAGTTCTTC
.	TRBV11-2	TRBJ1-1	.	CASSPLTGGAWNEAFF	TGTGCCAGCAGCCCTTTGACGGGGGGCGCGTGGAACGAAGCTTTCTTT
few	TRBV10-1	TRBJ1-1	.	CASLRTSETEAFF	TGCGCCAGCTTGAGAACTTCGGAGACTGAAGCTTTCTTT
.	TRBV10-3	TRBJ2-5	TRBD2	CAFRASGSRTRETQYF	TGTGCTTTCCGGGCTAGCGGGAGCCGGACTCGAGAGACCCAGTACTTC
.	TRBV7-9	TRBJ2-7	TRBD1	CASSRGDRVAYEQYF	TGTGCCAGCAGCAGAGGGGACAGGGTGGCCTACGAGCAGTACTTC
.	TRBV7-9	TRBJ2-7	.	CASSPYTGYEQYF	TGTGCCAGCAGCCCCTACACAGGCTACGAGCAGTACTTC